The subject of this entry is one T cell receptor (beta chain). Antigen specificity is unknown. Here immunoSEQ multiplex PCR was the method, and the copy in TCRdb shows in-frame clones only, minus some. The data contain 55,000 to 75,000 clones, approximately 84% of them singletons. This sample is part of a study of graft-versus-host responses after intestinal transplantation. CDR1 is GTSNPN and CDR2 is SVGIG in the germline V gene (reference sequence). The CDR3 length is 11 residues. V was pared by 0 bases and J by 7 bases, with 6 bases between. Findings of the study overall: Recipient-marrow GvH clones were detected, some having first appeared in ileum or blood.

This receptor was obtained from a human donor who was the organ donor for an intestinal transplant. The chain carries TRBV30 and TRBJ1-2, with D perhaps TRBD1 (6 bases). Specimen: unstimulated CD4+ T cells sorted from spleen or lymph node cells, collected before transplant. This CDR3 is CAWSVQGGYTF. DNA of the CDR3: TGTGCCTGGAGTGTACAGGGTGGCTACACCTTC.